This T cell receptor (beta chain) originates from a study of a mutant IDH1 vaccine in newly diagnosed glioma. Study summary: Patients previously underwent radiotherapy, temozolomide, or both, and most underwent both.

As regards this clone: The antigen remains unidentified.

Time point in this sample: week 35, safety follow-up. Doses comprised 300 ug of mutant IDH1 20-mer peptide each, plus topical imiquimod. Astrocytomas that were new, WHO grade 3 or 4, IDH1-mutant and ATRX-lost were present in the donors. Method: immunoSEQ multiplex PCR; TCRdb's copy keeps in-frame clones and lacks some. The sample has about 30,000 clones, more than 65% seen once. The V gene's germline CDR1 is SQVTM and CDR2 ANQGSEA. Trimming removed 4 bases from V and 0 bases from J, with 9 bases in between. The CDR3 contains 14 residues. Sequencing was performed on PBMCs, taken from a glioma patient whose treatment included an IDH1 peptide vaccine. The chain combines TRBV29-1 with TRBJ2-2; maybe TRBD2 (5 bases). This TCR derives from a man younger than 40 with glioma. The CDR3 reads CSVVLGANTGELFF. CDR3 sequence (DNA): TGCAGCGTTGTCCTCGGGGCGAACACCGGGGAGCTGTTTTTT.